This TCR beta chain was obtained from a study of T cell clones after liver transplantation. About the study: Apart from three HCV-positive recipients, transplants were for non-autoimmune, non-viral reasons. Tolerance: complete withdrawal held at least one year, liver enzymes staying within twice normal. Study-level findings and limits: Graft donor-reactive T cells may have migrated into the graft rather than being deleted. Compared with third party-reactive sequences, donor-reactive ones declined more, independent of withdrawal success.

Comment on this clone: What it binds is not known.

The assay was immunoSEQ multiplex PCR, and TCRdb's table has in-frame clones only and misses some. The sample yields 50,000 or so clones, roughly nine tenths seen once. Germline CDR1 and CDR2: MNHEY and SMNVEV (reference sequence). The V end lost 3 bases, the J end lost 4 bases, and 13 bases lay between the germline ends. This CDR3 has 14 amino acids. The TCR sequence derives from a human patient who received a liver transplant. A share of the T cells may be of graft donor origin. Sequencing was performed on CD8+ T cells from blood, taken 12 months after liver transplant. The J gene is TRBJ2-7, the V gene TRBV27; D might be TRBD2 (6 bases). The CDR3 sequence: CASSFRGGVYEQYF. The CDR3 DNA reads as TGTGCCAGCAGTTTCCGAGGCGGGGTTTACGAGCAGTACTTC.